This T cell receptor beta chain comes out of a study of blood T cell repertoires in COVID-19. Study-level background: Material from acute and convalescent COVID-19 was sourced from the United States, Italy and Spain. The analysed material was cDNA or gDNA that came from T cells, B-cell-depleted T cells, or PBMCs.

The CDR3 sequence is 12 residues long. The germline V and J ends were trimmed by 6 bases and 8 bases, with 11 bases remaining between them. CDR1 is MNHEY, CDR2 SVGAGI, per germline. This clone has a single count. Study processing details: The assay estimated nucleated cells by amplifying reference gene primers. The method was immunoSEQ multiplex PCR; TCRdb's version includes in-frame clones alone and lacks a portion of them. The DNA gave D and trimming, while V, J and clone size come from that table. The table has under 150,000 clones, approximately 84% seen once. This sequence joins TRBV6-5 and TRBJ1-5, with D perhaps matching TRBD1 (5 bases). The receptor's source is a human donor in a cohort sampled during active COVID-19. Material: peripheral blood. CDR3 in DNA: TGTGCCAGCAGCCCCCCGGGGGAGCCCCAGCATTTT. Protein: CASSPPGEPQHF.